Given below is one T cell receptor beta chain in context. The record originates from a study of Ad26.COV2.S vaccination and SARS-CoV-2 variants. Treatment described: around 19 received Ad26.COV2.S at low or high dose, single or two shots; a few received placebo; per-sample allocation not given. The study sampled participants on day 63 after the first vaccine or placebo injection. Clones were read by immunoSEQ multiplex PCR, and TCRdb kept only the in-frame ones, dropping some. The sample holds about 410,000 clones, roughly 90% seen once. Per germline, CDR1 SEHNR and CDR2 FQNEAQ (reference sequence). CDR3 length: 16 residues. After removal of 2 bases from V and 2 bases from J, the junction contained 6 bases not matched to a gene.

The specimen was peripheral blood, collected in a trial of Ad26.COV2.S vaccine versus placebo. The TCR originated in a person between 18 and 65 years old who received the Ad26.COV2.S COVID-19 vaccine or a placebo. The J gene is TRBJ2-3, the V gene TRBV7-9, with TRBD2 matching over 8 bases. CDR3 loop: CASSLKGSGDTDTQYF. CDR3 DNA: TGTGCCAGCAGCTTAAAGGGTAGCGGGGACACAGATACGCAGTATTTT.